This T cell receptor (beta chain) was profiled in a study of cytomegalovirus exposure and HLA in healthy donors. Vbeta (60) and Jbeta (13) primers were used in the PCR. Generated by immunoSEQ multiplex PCR, the TCRdb table keeps only in-frame clones and is missing some. The table lists 90,000 to 100,000 clones. Notes on the study in general: Later on, an analysis found that several of the most significant clusters appeared to be linked to common viral pathogens, which included parvovirus B19.

Per germline, CDR1 PRHDT and CDR2 FYEKMQ (reference sequence). V shed 0 bases and J shed 6 bases, with 14 bases lying between them. This CDR3 spans 15 amino acids. Remarks on this clone: Its antigen is currently unknown.

The TCR sequence derives from a woman aged 30 to 39 in good health and CMV-seronegative. The sequencing input was PBMCs. V and J are TRBV13 and TRBJ1-2; D not resolved. The CDR3 sequence: CASSLGGGHENGYTF. CDR3 nucleotides: TGTGCCAGCAGCTTAGGCGGAGGGCACGAGAATGGCTACACCTTC. The full variable domain, its missing parts supplied by reference TRBV13 and TRBJ1-2, is AAGVIQSPRHLIKEKRETATLKCYPIPRHDTVYWYQQGPGQDPQFLISFYEKMQSDKGSIPDRFSAQQFSDYHSELNMSSLELGDSALYFCASSLGGGHENGYTFGSGTRLTVV.